These 25 T cell receptor beta chains were sequenced from one sample in a study of T cell repertoires in cytomegalovirus infection. TCRdb called the reads again in MiXCR, with one record for every CDR3 protein. The sample carries about 740,000 distinct CDR3 sequences, less than 40% recorded once. Specimen: PBMCs. Every receptor here comes from a human donor in good health (CMV status not recorded). Some clones in this sample may be carry-over from other donors' samples.

The genes are TRBV19 and TRBJ1-1; D unresolved. CDR1 LNHDA and CDR2 SQIVND come from the germline V gene (reference sequence). V shed 2 bases and J shed 0 bases, with 7 bases lying between them. The length of the CDR3 is 14 residues. CDR3 loop: CASSIRHLNTEAFF. The CDR3 DNA sequence: TGTGCCAGTAGTATACGACACTTGAACACTGAAGCTTTCTTT.

Only a few counts were recorded for this clonotype. The chain recombines TRBV7-2 with TRBJ2-3; D might be TRBD1 (5 bases). With 4 bases removed from V and 2 bases from J, the gap between germline ends came to 19 bases. This CDR3 spans 17 amino acids. In germline, CDR1 is SGHTA, CDR2 FQGNSA. In DNA, the CDR3 is TGTGCCAGCAGCTCCCTAGGGGTTACTGAGCCCACAGATACGCAGTATTTT. Its protein product is CASSSLGVTEPTDTQYF.

This chain uses TRBV5-1 with TRBJ1-5; 8 positions match TRBD1. Germline assignment: CDR1 SGHRS and CDR2 YFSETQ. CDR3 length equals 16 residues. The V gene end was trimmed by 0 bases and the J gene end by 3 bases; junction bases not matched to a gene: 5. For the CDR3, the DNA is TGCGCCAGCAGCTTGGGGACAGGGCCGAACAATCAGCCCCAGCATTTT. Amino acid sequence: CASSLGTGPNNQPQHF.

Points on this clonotype: An end of the junction differs from the germline gene, which may be a read error. V usage is TRBV30 and J usage is TRBJ2-7; D unclear. The germline gives CDR1 GTSNPN, CDR2 SVGIG (reference sequence). The CDR3 length is 11 residues. CDR3 in DNA: TGTGCCTGGAGTGAGTCATCATGGCGGAGCTTC. Translated, it gives CAWSESSWRSF. The variable domain in full, completed from reference TRBV30 and TRBJ2-7, reads SQTIHQWPATLVQPVGSPLSLECTVEGTSNPNLYWYRQAAGRGLQLLFYSVGIGQISSEVPQNLSASRPQDRQFILSSKKLLLSDSGFYLCAWSESSWRSFGPGTRLTVT.

The rearrangement uses TRBV7-4 and TRBJ2-7; 8 nucleotides match TRBD1. Germline V gives CDR1 SGHVT, CDR2 SQSDAQ. V gave up 6 bases and J gave up 0 bases; unmatched junction bases: 10. CDR3 length: 16 residues. CDR3 sequence: CASSLLGTGSSYEQYF. The CDR3 DNA is TGTGCCAGCAGTCTCCTCGGGACAGGAAGCTCCTACGAGCAGTACTTC.

The V gene is TRBV9, the J gene TRBJ1-1, with D unclear. The V gene's germline CDR1 is SGDLS and CDR2 YYNGEE. The V end was cut by 1 base, the J end by 5 bases, with 12 bases between. The CDR3 is 14 residues long. CDR3 bases: TGTGCCAGCAGCGTATCCTTCTTGGGTACTGAAGCTTTCTTT. Translation gives CASSVSFLGTEAFF.

This clonotype came up many times. CDR3 bases: TGTGCCAGCAGAGGGCCCTATAGCAATCAGCCCCAGCATTTT. Translation: CASRGPYSNQPQHF. J is TRBJ1-5 and V is TRBV6-1; D remains ambiguous. Trimming shortened V by 6 bases and J by 0 bases, and 9 bases separated the two germline ends. CDR1 and CDR2 (germline): MNHNS, SASEGT. The length of the CDR3 is 14 residues.

In this sample, this clonotype turned up a few times. This chain uses TRBV19 with TRBJ2-3, with TRBD1 matching over 7 bases. The V segment lost 6 bases and the J segment 2 bases; nucleotides outside the gene matches: 11. This CDR3 has 16 residues. Germline V lookup: CDR1 LNHDA, CDR2 SQIVND (reference sequence). The CDR3 sequence is CASSRALTGDTDTQYF. CDR3 bases: TGTGCCAGTAGCCGGGCCCTCACAGGGGACACAGATACGCAGTATTTT.

This clonotype has a handful of counts. V and J are TRBV5-6 and TRBJ1-2, with 9 bases lining up with TRBD1. This CDR3 is 17 amino acids long. V lost 3 bases, J lost 1 base, and 10 bases stayed unmatched. Germline V gene data show CDR1 as SGHDT and CDR2 as YYEEEE. The CDR3 sequence is CASSSTGGLVFNYGYTF. The CDR3 DNA reads as TGTGCCAGCAGCTCCACAGGGGGCCTTGTATTTAACTATGGCTACACCTTC.

This chain connects TRBV28 to TRBJ2-7; D might be TRBD2 (6 bases). The CDR3 has 14 amino acids. Germline loops: CDR1 MDHEN, CDR2 SYDVKM. V lost 1 base and J 5 bases, leaving 12 bases between the germline ends. The CDR3 sequence is CASSLLSGVNEQYF. CDR3 DNA: TGTGCCAGCAGTTTATTGTCGGGAGTAAACGAGCAGTACTTC.

This clonotype was counted only a few times. The V and J genes are TRBV29-1 and TRBJ2-7; D might be TRBD1 (6 bases). V was shortened by 3 bases and J by 2 bases, with 14 bases between the two germline ends. The germline V gene has CDR1 SQVTM and CDR2 ANQGSEA. The CDR3 extends over 14 amino acids. The CDR3 sequence is CSVDLTGGAYEQYF. CDR3 DNA sequence: TGCAGCGTTGACCTGACAGGTGGGGCCTACGAGCAGTACTTC.

The sample holds many counts of this clonotype. The gene calls are TRBV7-8 and TRBJ2-1; no clear D. Germline CDR1 and CDR2: SGHVS and FQNEAQ. Deletions cut 2 bases from V and 4 bases from J, with 9 bases between. This CDR3 has 14 residues. The CDR3 DNA sequence: TGTGCCAGCAGCTTATTAAGGTCTTACAATGAGCAGTTCTTC. It encodes CASSLLRSYNEQFF.

The genes are TRBV5-1 and TRBJ2-1; TRBD2 agrees at 12 bases. This CDR3 is built from 15 residues. V dropped 4 bases and J dropped 5; count of bases not matched to a gene: 4. Germline CDR1 is SGHRS and CDR2 is YFSETQ. The CDR3 nucleotides read TGCGCCAGCAGCCGGACTAGCGGGACCCACAATGAGCAGTTCTTC. Translating it yields CASSRTSGTHNEQFF.

The sample holds a few counts of this clonotype. The chain joins TRBV19 to TRBJ1-1; D unclear. Between the trimmed V and J ends, which lost 7 bases and 1 base, there was a span of 13 bases. This CDR3 is 14 amino acids long. In germline, CDR1 is LNHDA, CDR2 SQIVND (reference sequence). This CDR3 is CASTSKGWNTEAFF. The CDR3 DNA reads as TGTGCCAGTACCAGTAAAGGGTGGAACACTGAAGCTTTCTTT.

This clonotype was recorded many times. J is TRBJ1-5 and V is TRBV7-8; D ambiguous. Germline CDR1 SGHVS, CDR2 FQNEAQ. The V end was cut by 2 bases, the J end by 0 bases, with 8 bases between. CDR3 length: 15 amino acids. The CDR3 DNA sequence: TGTGCCAGCAGCTTAAAATCCTATAGCAATCAGCCCCAGCATTTT. It codes for CASSLKSYSNQPQHF.

The chain couples TRBV20-1 to TRBJ2-1; maybe TRBD2 (6 bases). Looked up from germline, CDR1 is DFQATT and CDR2 is SNEGSKA (reference sequence). Trimming left V 3 bases short and J 9 bases short, with 12 bases between. The CDR3 contains 12 residues. In DNA form, the CDR3 reads TGCAGTGCTAGTCAGCGGGTCCTTGAGCAGTTCTTC. Amino acids: CSASQRVLEQFF.

This clonotype was picked up a small number of times. The CDR3 coding sequence is TGCAGTGCTAGTTTGGGGGTATGGGGCTACACCTTC. This encodes CSASLGVWGYTF. The chain uses TRBV20-1 and TRBJ1-2; D perhaps matches TRBD1 (5 bases). Deletions cut 3 bases from V and 8 bases from J, with 13 bases between. CDR3 length: 12 amino acids. The germline V gene encodes CDR1 DFQATT and CDR2 SNEGSKA (reference sequence).

This clonotype was picked up a small number of times. The J gene is TRBJ1-5, the V gene TRBV10-3; tentative D call: TRBD1 (5 bases). Trimming removed 2 bases at V and 7 bases at J, with 12 bases between. The germline V gene has CDR1 ENHRY and CDR2 SYGVKD. The CDR3 loop spans 14 amino acids. The CDR3 region has the DNA TGTGCCATCAGTGAGAGCAGGGAGTCGCAGCCCCAGCATTTT. It yields the protein CAISESRESQPQHF.

V and J are TRBV7-4 and TRBJ1-2, with TRBD1 identical over 12 bases. V dropped 5 bases and J dropped 7; count of bases not matched to a gene: 5. Germline lookup yields CDR1 SGHVT and CDR2 SQSDAQ. The CDR3 is 14 amino acids. In nucleotides, the CDR3 is TGTGCCAGCAGCCGCGGGACAGGGGGCTTTGGCTACACCTTC. Translated: CASSRGTGGFGYTF.

The rearrangement uses TRBV10-3 and TRBJ2-7, with D hard to call. CDR1 ENHRY and CDR2 SYGVKD come from the germline V gene. Trimming cost V 4 bases and J 5 bases, with 12 bases left between them. The CDR3 runs to 13 residues. The CDR3 reads CAISVQLSNEQYF. For the CDR3, the DNA is TGTGCCATCAGTGTACAGCTTAGCAACGAGCAGTACTTC.

This clonotype was counted once. V is TRBV6-1 and J is TRBJ2-7; tentative D call: TRBD1 (5 bases). The V gene's germline CDR1 is MNHNS and CDR2 SASEGT. This CDR3 spans 13 amino acids. Trimming removed 4 bases from V and 3 bases from J, with 10 bases in between. CDR3 sequence: CASSGMGRYEQYF. In DNA form, the CDR3 reads TGTGCCAGCAGTGGAATGGGGCGCTACGAGCAGTACTTC.

The CDR3 is CACFGGRGRAGELFF. CDR3 nucleotides: TGTGCCTGCTTCGGTGGCAGGGGGAGGGCCGGGGAGCTGTTTTTT. The chain has TRBV12-3 or TRBV12-4 and TRBJ2-2; the D call may be TRBD1 or TRBD2 (7 bases each). Trimming left V 11 bases short and J 6 bases short, with 22 bases between. The CDR3 consists of 15 residues.

The rearrangement joins TRBV7-8 to TRBJ2-1, with D possibly being TRBD1 (7 bases). The V end lost 7 bases, the J end lost 0 bases, and 16 bases lay between the germline ends. Germline-derived CDR1 and CDR2 are SGHVS and FQNEAQ. CDR3 length equals 16 residues. The CDR3 nucleotides read TGTGCCAGCACCTCCAGGGGGGACCGCTCCTACAATGAGCAGTTCTTC. Translation: CASTSRGDRSYNEQFF.

This clonotype was seen a few times. The chain links TRBV6-1 to TRBJ1-2; tentative D call: TRBD1 (6 bases). Trimming pared 2 bases from V and 4 bases from J, leaving 26 bases between. The germline V gene has CDR1 MNHNS and CDR2 SASEGT. The CDR3 length is 19 residues. The CDR3, as DNA: TGTGCCAGCAGTGAACTGATCTTAAAAACAGGGCTCGTTCTCTATGGCTACACCTTC. This codes for CASSELILKTGLVLYGYTF.

The V call is TRBV6-5, the J call TRBJ1-6; the D is unclear. The CDR3 is 14 amino acids. V lost 2 bases and J 6 bases, leaving 8 bases between the germline ends. From germline, CDR1 is MNHEY and CDR2 SVGAGI. CDR3 sequence: CASSYIASNSPLHF. The CDR3 nucleotides read TGTGCCAGCAGTTACATCGCCAGTAATTCACCCCTCCACTTT.